This T cell receptor beta chain was observed in a study of T-cell reconstitution after alpha-beta-depleted transplantation in children. Study-wide results and limits: As was reported, about two months after transplant, alpha-beta T cells came from several hundred expanded graft clones. T-cell numbers and diversity one year post-transplant derived largely from freshly generated T cells. It was surviving recipient T cells and thymic progenitors that gave some patients high TCRbeta diversity at day 60.

In germline, CDR1 is SGDLS, CDR2 YYNGEE. CDR3 length: 15 residues. The V end lost 6 bases, the J end lost 0 bases, and 12 bases lay between the germline ends. This sample's TCRbeta library carried unique molecular identifier barcodes. Each CDR3 protein gets one entry after TCRdb re-called the PCR reads with MiXCR. The sample has 240,000 or so distinct CDR3 sequences; approximately 8.9% are singletons. This clonotype has ten or more counts. The target antigen is unknown. V is TRBV9 and J is TRBJ1-4; possible D gene TRBD1, 5 bases. This receptor was identified in a male patient younger than 18 who had a stem cell transplant for acute lymphoblastic leukemia, so the T cells may come from the graft donor. Sequenced here: PBMCs, mostly from graft donor cells, sampled 180 days after TCRalphabeta/CD19-depleted stem cell transplant. CDR3 loop: CASTLGAATNEKLFF. The CDR3 nucleotides read TGTGCCAGCACCCTAGGGGCGGCAACTAATGAAAAACTGTTTTTT.